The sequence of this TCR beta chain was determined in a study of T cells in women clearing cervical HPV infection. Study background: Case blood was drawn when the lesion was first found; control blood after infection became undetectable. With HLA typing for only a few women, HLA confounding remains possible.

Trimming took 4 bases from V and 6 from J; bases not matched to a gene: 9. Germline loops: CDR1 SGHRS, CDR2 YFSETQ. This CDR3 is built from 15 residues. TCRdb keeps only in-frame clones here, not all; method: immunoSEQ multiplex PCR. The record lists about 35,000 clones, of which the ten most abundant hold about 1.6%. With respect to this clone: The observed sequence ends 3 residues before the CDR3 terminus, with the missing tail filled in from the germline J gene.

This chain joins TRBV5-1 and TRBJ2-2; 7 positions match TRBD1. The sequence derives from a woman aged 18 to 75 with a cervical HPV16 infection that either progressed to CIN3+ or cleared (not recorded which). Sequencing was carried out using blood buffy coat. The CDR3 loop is CASSPRPGTAGELFF. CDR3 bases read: TGCGCCAGCAGCCCCCGCCCCGGGACAGCCGGGGAG.